These T cell receptor beta chains were read from a single sample in a study of regulatory T cells in long-lasting Graves disease. TCRdb used MiXCR to reprocess the multiplex PCR reads, holding one entry per CDR3 protein. The sample lists 620,000 or so distinct CDR3 sequences; under 20% were seen once. These sequences were also reported in another study, on T cells in Graves' hyperthyroidism and ophthalmopathy.

This specimen was peripheral blood mononuclear cells (PBMCs), taken at new diagnosis, from a patient treated with antithyroid drugs. Receptors were obtained from a woman in her 30s with Graves disease. CDR3s include the opening cysteine and the closing phenylalanine or tryptophan. Each record gives: D gene, V gene, clone size, J gene, CDR3 DNA, CDR3 protein. A D gene is named only where the DNA matches it firmly. Clone size is not always given. Where it is, it says once, few, many or a class for expanded clones.

D gene: -
V gene: TRBV20-1
clone size: -
J gene: TRBJ2-6
CDR3 DNA: TGCAGTGCTCCCGACTCGGCCCGGTCTGGGGCCAACGTCCTGACTTTC
CDR3 protein: CSAPDSARSGANVLTF

D gene: -
V gene: TRBV7-9
clone size: -
J gene: TRBJ1-2
CDR3 DNA: TGTGCCAGCTCACCCCGCCGGACGGAGGGCTACACCTTC
CDR3 protein: CASSPRRTEGYTF

D gene: -
V gene: TRBV7-2
clone size: many
J gene: TRBJ1-1
CDR3 DNA: TGTGCCAGCAGCCCTAGAGATGGATTAAGGATGAACACTGAAGCTTTCTTT
CDR3 protein: CASSPRDGLRMNTEAFF

D gene: -
V gene: TRBV27
clone size: many
J gene: TRBJ2-3
CDR3 DNA: TGTGCCAGCAGCCAGCGACTAGTAGGTGCGGCAGATACGCAGTATTTT
CDR3 protein: CASSQRLVGAADTQYF

D gene: -
V gene: TRBV20-1
clone size: few
J gene: TRBJ2-1
CDR3 DNA: TGCAGTGGGACTTCCAATAATGAGCAGTTCTTC
CDR3 protein: CSGTSNNEQFF

D gene: -
V gene: TRBV2
clone size: many
J gene: TRBJ2-5
CDR3 DNA: TGTGCCAGCACCGAAATCGCCCTTGGGGAGACCCAGTACTTC
CDR3 protein: CASTEIALGETQYF

D gene: -
V gene: TRBV19
clone size: few
J gene: TRBJ2-7
CDR3 DNA: TGTGCCAGTAGTCGACCGGGTCAGCCTCATTACGAGCAGTACTTC
CDR3 protein: CASSRPGQPHYEQYF

D gene: -
V gene: TRBV19
clone size: many
J gene: TRBJ2-5
CDR3 DNA: TGTGCCAGTAGTAAGGGGACATCCGCGACCACTCAAGAGACCCAGTACTTC
CDR3 protein: CASSKGTSATTQETQYF

D gene: TRBD2
V gene: TRBV5-1
clone size: few
J gene: TRBJ2-6
CDR3 DNA: TGCGCCAGCCACGGGGGGGGGACCGGGGCCAACGTCCTGACTTTC
CDR3 protein: CASHGGGTGANVLTF

D gene: TRBD2
V gene: TRBV19
clone size: -
J gene: TRBJ2-7
CDR3 DNA: TGTGCCAGTAGTATAGCGGGAGGCCGATCCTACGAGCAGTACTTC
CDR3 protein: CASSIAGGRSYEQYF

D gene: -
V gene: TRBV11-2
clone size: many
J gene: TRBJ2-7
CDR3 DNA: TGTGCCAGCAGCTTCCGGGACTCTCTTGGGGAGCAGTACTTC
CDR3 protein: CASSFRDSLGEQYF

D gene: TRBD1
V gene: TRBV5-1
clone size: many
J gene: TRBJ2-7
CDR3 DNA: TGCGCCAGCAGCTTGAATGGACAGGGTGGCTACGAGCAGTACTTC
CDR3 protein: CASSLNGQGGYEQYF

D gene: -
V gene: TRBV2
clone size: many
J gene: TRBJ1-1
CDR3 DNA: TGTGCCAGCAGTGGGGATTTCACTGAAGCTTTCTTT
CDR3 protein: CASSGDFTEAFF

D gene: -
V gene: TRBV12-3/TRBV12-4
clone size: many
J gene: TRBJ2-1
CDR3 DNA: TGTGCCAGCAGGCCTACCGGGACAAGCTACAATGAGCAGTTCTTC
CDR3 protein: CASRPTGTSYNEQFF

D gene: -
V gene: TRBV2
clone size: few
J gene: TRBJ1-2
CDR3 DNA: TGTGCCAGCTCGGGACAATCAGACGTCTATGGCTACACCTTC
CDR3 protein: CASSGQSDVYGYTF

D gene: TRBD2
V gene: TRBV7-2
clone size: many
J gene: TRBJ2-3
CDR3 DNA: TGTGCCAGCAGCGACGGAAAGGGACTAGCGGGGCTCGGCACAGATACGCAGTATTTT
CDR3 protein: CASSDGKGLAGLGTDTQYF

D gene: TRBD1
V gene: TRBV20-1
clone size: -
J gene: TRBJ2-5
CDR3 DNA: TGCAGTGCTAATGGACAGGGAAGGACTCGGGCCCAGTACTTC
CDR3 protein: CSANGQGRTRAQYF

D gene: -
V gene: TRBV20-1
clone size: -
J gene: TRBJ2-5
CDR3 DNA: TGCAGTGCTAGAGGCCCGTTAGCGGTCCAAGAGACCCAGTACTTC
CDR3 protein: CSARGPLAVQETQYF

D gene: TRBD2
V gene: TRBV7-3
clone size: -
J gene: TRBJ2-3
CDR3 DNA: TGTGCCAGCAGCCTCGAGCCCGGGACTAGCGGGAGAGGTGCTGGCACAGATACGCAGTATTTT
CDR3 protein: CASSLEPGTSGRGAGTDTQYF

D gene: TRBD2
V gene: TRBV15
clone size: few
J gene: TRBJ2-1
CDR3 DNA: TGTGCCACCAGCAGAGATCGGGCTAGCGGTTTGGGCGGCAATGAGCAGTTCTTC
CDR3 protein: CATSRDRASGLGGNEQFF

D gene: -
V gene: TRBV7-8
clone size: many
J gene: TRBJ1-1
CDR3 DNA: TGTGCCAGCAGCATACTCGAGAACACTGAAGCTTTCTTT
CDR3 protein: CASSILENTEAFF

D gene: -
V gene: TRBV20-1
clone size: many
J gene: TRBJ2-3
CDR3 DNA: TGCAGTGCTAGAATCACAGATACGCAGTATTTT
CDR3 protein: CSARITDTQYF

D gene: -
V gene: TRBV7-8
clone size: many
J gene: TRBJ1-5
CDR3 DNA: TGTGCCAGCAGCTTAGAACAGGCTCAGCCCCAGCATTTT
CDR3 protein: CASSLEQAQPQHF

D gene: TRBD1
V gene: TRBV28
clone size: many
J gene: TRBJ1-2
CDR3 DNA: TGTGCCACAGCACAGGGGGCCTACGGCTACACCTTC
CDR3 protein: CATAQGAYGYTF

D gene: -
V gene: TRBV2
clone size: few
J gene: TRBJ2-7
CDR3 DNA: TGTGCCAGCAGGAAGGCATCGGAATCCTACGAGCAGTACTTC
CDR3 protein: CASRKASESYEQYF

D gene: -
V gene: TRBV12-3/TRBV12-4
clone size: -
J gene: TRBJ1-5
CDR3 DNA: TGTGCCAGCAGTTTGAGGCAGGTCAATCAGCCCCAGCATTTT
CDR3 protein: CASSLRQVNQPQHF

D gene: -
V gene: TRBV24-1
clone size: -
J gene: TRBJ2-3
CDR3 DNA: TGTGCCACCAGTGGACAGTCCAGGGGCACAGATACGCAGTATTTT
CDR3 protein: CATSGQSRGTDTQYF

D gene: -
V gene: TRBV20-1
clone size: -
J gene: TRBJ1-3
CDR3 DNA: TGCAGTGCGGCTAAGAGAATGGGAAACACCATATATTTT
CDR3 protein: CSAAKRMGNTIYF

D gene: -
V gene: TRBV20-1
clone size: -
J gene: TRBJ2-7
CDR3 DNA: TGCAGTGCTAGCCCCAGCGGTTACGAGCAGTACTTC
CDR3 protein: CSASPSGYEQYF

D gene: TRBD1
V gene: TRBV29-1
clone size: many
J gene: TRBJ1-1
CDR3 DNA: TGCAGCTTCGGACAGGGAGTGGCTGAAGCTTTCTTT
CDR3 protein: CSFGQGVAEAFF

D gene: -
V gene: TRBV3-1
clone size: few
J gene: TRBJ2-1
CDR3 DNA: TGTGCCAGCAGCCAAGAATTTTCGGGGGAGCAGTTCTTC
CDR3 protein: CASSQEFSGEQFF

D gene: TRBD1
V gene: TRBV6-2/TRBV6-3
clone size: -
J gene: TRBJ1-1
CDR3 DNA: TGTGCCAGCACTCCCGGGACAGCGATGAACACTGAAGCTTTCTTT
CDR3 protein: CASTPGTAMNTEAFF

D gene: TRBD2
V gene: TRBV7-9
clone size: few
J gene: TRBJ2-4
CDR3 DNA: TGTGCCAGCAGCACCGGGACTAGCGGCCACATTCAGTACTTC
CDR3 protein: CASSTGTSGHIQYF